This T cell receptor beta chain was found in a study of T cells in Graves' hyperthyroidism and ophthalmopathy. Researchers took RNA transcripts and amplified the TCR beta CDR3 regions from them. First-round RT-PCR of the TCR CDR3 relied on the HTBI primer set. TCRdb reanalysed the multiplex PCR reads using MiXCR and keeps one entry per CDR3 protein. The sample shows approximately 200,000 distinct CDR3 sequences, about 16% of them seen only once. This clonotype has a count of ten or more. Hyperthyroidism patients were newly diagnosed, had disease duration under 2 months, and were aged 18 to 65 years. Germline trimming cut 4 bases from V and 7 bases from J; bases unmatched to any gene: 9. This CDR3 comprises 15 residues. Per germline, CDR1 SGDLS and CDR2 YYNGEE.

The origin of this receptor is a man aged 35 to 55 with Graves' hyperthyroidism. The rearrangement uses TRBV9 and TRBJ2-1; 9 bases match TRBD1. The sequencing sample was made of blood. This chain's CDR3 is CASSFWDREENEQFF. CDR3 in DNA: TGTGCCAGCAGCTTCTGGGACAGGGAGGAAAATGAGCAGTTCTTC.